A single sample gave rise to the 30 T cell receptor beta chains below, sequenced in a study of T-cell memory formation after mild COVID-19. TCRdb passed the 5' RACE reads through MiXCR, listing each CDR3 protein once. The table lists some 150,000 distinct CDR3 sequences, over 15% of them singletons. Sequencing was performed on PBMCs or a T cell subset sorted from them (not recorded which). These receptors were obtained from an adult woman who had mild COVID-19 (a few samples of this study predate the infection). Cell type and time point are not known.

The table lists this clonotype with a few counts. The chain recombines TRBV20-1 with TRBJ2-3; the match to TRBD2 covers 8 bases. The CDR3 extends over 13 amino acids. Germline CDR1 is DFQATT and CDR2 is SNEGSKA (reference sequence). CDR3 DNA sequence: TGCATCGGCTGGCGGGGGGGCACAGATACGCAGTATTTT. This codes for CIGWRGGTDTQYF.

There are a few counts of this clonotype. The V and J genes are TRBV7-2 and TRBJ2-3; 9 bases align to TRBD2. Looked up from germline, CDR1 is SGHTA and CDR2 is FQGNSA. Losses at the gene ends were 0 bases for V and 4 bases for J; bases not matched to a gene: 5. This CDR3 spans 16 amino acids. This CDR3 is CASSLASGRRADTQYF. In nucleotides, the CDR3 is TGTGCCAGCAGCTTAGCTAGCGGGAGACGGGCAGATACGCAGTATTTT.

The chain has TRBV5-1 and TRBJ1-1; no firm D call. The CDR3 is 14 amino acids. CDR1 and CDR2 (germline): SGHRS, YFSETQ. The V gene lost 4 bases and the J gene lost 5 bases, with 15 bases spanning the gap. CDR3 coding DNA: TGCGCCAGCAGCCTCACGTGGACGGGAACTGAAGCTTTCTTT. The encoded protein is CASSLTWTGTEAFF.

This clonotype turned up a few times. This chain uses TRBV4-1 with TRBJ2-1; 9 bases fit TRBD1. The germline gives CDR1 MGHRA, CDR2 YSYEKL. The ends lost 2 bases at V and 7 bases at J; junction bases unmatched: 9. The length of the CDR3 is 16 residues. CDR3 sequence: CASSQRPGTGSNEQFF. CDR3 in DNA: TGCGCCAGCAGCCAACGTCCCGGGACAGGGTCGAATGAGCAGTTCTTC.

This clonotype occurred many times. The rearrangement links TRBV7-2 to TRBJ2-3, with 12 bases aligning to TRBD2. From germline, CDR1 is SGHTA and CDR2 FQGNSA. This CDR3 region has 16 residues. The V and J ends lost 3 bases and 10 bases, in that order; junction bases with no gene match: 11. The CDR3 is CASSFPTSGRGWAQYF. The CDR3 nucleotides read TGTGCCAGCAGCTTTCCGACTAGCGGGAGAGGATGGGCGCAGTATTTT.

This clonotype was detected a few times. J is TRBJ2-3 and V is TRBV19; 8 positions agree with TRBD2. CDR3 length: 16 residues. Germline trimming cut 6 bases from V and 4 bases from J; bases unmatched to any gene: 12. The germline V gene encodes CDR1 LNHDA and CDR2 SQIVND (reference sequence). The CDR3 loop is CASRRGAGGLPDTQYF. The CDR3 nucleotides read TGTGCCAGTAGAAGGGGCGCGGGAGGCCTCCCAGATACGCAGTATTTT.

The V and J genes are TRBV18 and TRBJ2-5, with TRBD1 as a possible D gene (6 bases). Trimming left V 4 bases short and J 5 bases short, with 17 bases between. This CDR3 is 15 amino acids long. Germline loops: CDR1 KGHSH, CDR2 LQKENI. The CDR3 sequence is CASSLGQSLGETQYF. In DNA, the CDR3 is TGTGCCAGCTCACTCGGACAGTCCCTAGGGGAGACCCAGTACTTC.

This clonotype was observed a single time. This sequence joins TRBV5-5 and TRBJ2-5; D perhaps matches TRBD1 (6 bases). This CDR3 has 15 residues. Germline CDR1 is SGHKS and CDR2 is YYEKEE (reference sequence). V lost 2 bases and J 2 bases, leaving 13 bases between the germline ends. CDR3 sequence reads: CASSFSGQPQETQYF. The CDR3 DNA reads as TGTGCCAGCAGCTTTTCCGGACAGCCTCAAGAGACCCAGTACTTC.

There are a few counts of this clonotype. The genes are TRBV3-1 and TRBJ2-2; a possible D gene is TRBD1 (5 bases). CDR3 length equals 15 residues. Between the trimmed V and J ends, which lost 2 bases and 1 base, there was a span of 8 bases. The germline gives CDR1 LGHDT, CDR2 YNNKEL (reference sequence). CDR3 sequence (DNA): TGTGCCAGCAGCCAACGTGGACAGAACACCGGGGAGCTGTTTTTT. It encodes CASSQRGQNTGELFF.

The chain recombines TRBV18 with TRBJ1-1; weak D call: TRBD1 (6 bases). Trimming took 1 base from V and 1 from J, leaving 13 bases between them. CDR3 length: 16 amino acids. The germline V gene has CDR1 KGHSH and CDR2 LQKENI. CDR3 bases: TGTGCCAGCTCACCACAGGAGTGGGGGGCGAACACTGAAGCTTTCTTT. Translating it yields CASSPQEWGANTEAFF.

The chain links TRBV24-1 to TRBJ2-5; D is undetermined. V was pared by 1 base and J by 1 base, with 3 bases between. The CDR3 covers 13 residues. CDR1 is KGHDR, CDR2 SFDVKD, per germline. The DNA for the CDR3 is TGTGCCACCAGTGATTTATTCCAAGAGACCCAGTACTTC. Amino acids: CATSDLFQETQYF.

There are a few counts of this clonotype. The chain uses TRBV20-1 and TRBJ2-7, with 12 bases matching TRBD2. This CDR3 comprises 15 residues. The V segment lost 5 bases and the J segment 2 bases; nucleotides outside the gene matches: 7. The germline CDR1 and CDR2 sequences are DFQATT and SNEGSKA (reference sequence). The CDR3 nucleotides are TGCAGTGCTTCGGGACTAGCGGGCTTCGCCTACGAGCAGTACTTC. Translating it yields CSASGLAGFAYEQYF.

The chain is built from TRBV5-1 and TRBJ1-3; 9 bases map to TRBD1. CDR3 length: 14 amino acids. The V and J ends lost 2 bases and 8 bases, in that order; junction bases with no gene match: 5. Germline assignment: CDR1 SGHRS and CDR2 YFSETQ. For the CDR3, the DNA is TGCGCCAGCAGCTTAGGGACAGGGATCGACACCATATATTTT. It is translated as CASSLGTGIDTIYF.

The rearrangement links TRBV9 to TRBJ2-3; the D gene is possibly TRBD2 (5 bases). The CDR3 extends over 13 amino acids. CDR1 SGDLS and CDR2 YYNGEE come from the germline V gene. V dropped 8 bases and J dropped 4 bases, with 14 bases sitting between them. CDR3 nucleotide sequence: TGTGCCAGTACCCAAGGAGGCCCAGATACGCAGTATTTT. Encoded protein: CASTQGGPDTQYF.

This clonotype was detected only a few times. V and J are TRBV6-2 or TRBV6-3 and TRBJ2-5; the match to TRBD2 covers 11 bases. CDR1 is MNHEY and CDR2 is SVGEGT in the germline V gene. Trimming cost V 5 bases and J 4 bases; bases outside gene matches: 6. This CDR3 region has 15 residues. The DNA of the CDR3 is TGTGCCAGCAGTCTCGTAGGACTAGCGGGAGAGACCCAGTACTTC. This encodes CASSLVGLAGETQYF.

The genes are TRBV14 and TRBJ2-5; 12 bases align to TRBD2. This CDR3 has 16 amino acids. Per the germline V gene, CDR1 is SGHDN and CDR2 is FVKESK. J lost 4 bases, V lost 4 bases, and 7 bases had no gene match. The CDR3 here is CASSRNQLAGGETQYF. In DNA, the CDR3 is TGTGCCAGCAGCCGGAATCAACTAGCGGGGGGAGAGACCCAGTACTTC.

The chain carries TRBV12-3 or TRBV12-4 and TRBJ2-2, with TRBD2 matching over 9 bases. The CDR3 loop spans 17 amino acids. The junction had 15 bases not matched to a gene; V was cut back by 6 bases and J by 7 bases. The CDR3 region has the DNA TGTGCCAGCAGGTCGAGGGCTAGCGGGATACTACACGGGGAGCTGTTTTTT. Translating gives CASRSRASGILHGELFF.

This clonotype occurred a few times. The CDR3 is CASSPTGPSQETQYF. The DNA for the CDR3 is TGTGCCAGCTCCCCAACCGGACCATCACAAGAGACCCAGTACTTC. The J gene is TRBJ2-5, the V gene TRBV18; D is unresolved. The CDR3 extends over 15 amino acids. CDR1 KGHSH and CDR2 LQKENI come from the germline V gene. Trimming left V 6 bases short and J 2 bases short, with 16 bases between.

The chain carries TRBV6-1 and TRBJ2-1; D might be TRBD1 or TRBD2, each matching 7 bases. Deletions cut 10 bases from V and 9 bases from J, with 22 bases between. The CDR3 length is 14 residues. CDR1 MNHNS and CDR2 SASEGT come from the germline V gene. The CDR3 DNA sequence: TGTGCCACCTACCGGGACAGAGGGGGGGGTGAGCAGTTCTTC. It yields the protein CATYRDRGGGEQFF.

The genes are TRBV20-1 and TRBJ2-1; 9 nucleotides match TRBD2. The J segment lost 1 base and the V segment lost 6 bases, leaving 10 bases of the junction unmatched. The CDR3 runs to 16 residues. Germline CDR1 DFQATT, CDR2 SNEGSKA (reference sequence). The CDR3 DNA reads as TGCAGTGCAAGCCGGCGGGAGGGCCTTTCCTACAATGAGCAGTTCTTC. Translated: CSASRREGLSYNEQFF.

The chain couples TRBV6-6 to TRBJ1-5; tentative D call: TRBD1 (6 bases). V lost 2 bases and J 5 bases, leaving 16 bases between the germline ends. The CDR3 totals 16 residues. Germline V gene lookup returns CDR1 MNHNY and CDR2 SVGAGI (reference sequence). CDR3 sequence reads: CASSYDRNSAYQPQHF. CDR3 bases: TGTGCCAGCAGTTACGACAGGAACTCGGCTTATCAGCCCCAGCATTTT.

This clonotype was recorded a few times. The chain employs TRBV5-6 and TRBJ2-7; 7 bases map to TRBD1. The CDR3 is 14 residues long. V was pared by 4 bases and J by 4 bases, with 8 bases of the junction left unmatched. Germline V lookup: CDR1 SGHDT, CDR2 YYEEEE. The CDR3 is CASSDSGTAYEQYF. The CDR3 bases are TGTGCCAGCAGCGATTCCGGGACAGCATACGAGCAGTACTTC.

This rearrangement joins TRBV4-1 to TRBJ2-2; a weak D match, TRBD2 (5 bases). The germline V gene encodes CDR1 MGHRA and CDR2 YSYEKL. The CDR3 has 16 amino acids. The V and J ends lost 5 bases and 1 base respectively, with 14 bases between them. CDR3 nucleotide sequence: TGCGCCAGCAGCAGGCGGGTTTTTGAGAACACCGGGGAGCTGTTTTTT. As protein: CASSRRVFENTGELFF.

V gene TRBV6-1 combines with J gene TRBJ2-5; possibly TRBD1 or TRBD2 for D (6 bases each). This CDR3 is 14 amino acids long. Trimming removed 4 bases at V and 5 bases at J, with 14 bases between. Germline lookup yields CDR1 MNHNS and CDR2 SASEGT. The CDR3 bases are TGTGCCAGCAGTGTCGGGGGCGACTGGGAGACCCAGTACTTC. It is translated as CASSVGGDWETQYF.

The chain carries TRBV4-1 and TRBJ1-1; no definite D call. The length of the CDR3 is 12 residues. V dropped 2 bases and J dropped 10 bases, with 11 bases sitting between them. CDR1 and CDR2 (germline): MGHRA, YSYEKL. The CDR3, as DNA: TGCGCCAGCAGCCAAATTTTCGCCCCAGCTTTCTTT. Residues: CASSQIFAPAFF.

The sample holds a few counts of this clonotype. The chain employs TRBV12-3 or TRBV12-4 and TRBJ2-7; TRBD1 matches at 7 bases. The CDR3 is 13 residues long. The V segment lost 5 bases and the J segment 0 bases; nucleotides outside the gene matches: 1. CDR3 amino acids: CASSGQDSYEQYF. Here the CDR3 DNA reads TGTGCCAGCAGTGGACAGGACTCCTACGAGCAGTACTTC.

The J gene is TRBJ2-3, the V gene TRBV4-1, with D perhaps matching TRBD2 (5 bases). The CDR3 contains 12 residues. V lost 3 bases, J lost 6 bases, and 7 bases lay in between. The germline V gene has CDR1 MGHRA and CDR2 YSYEKL. CDR3 DNA: TGCGCCAGCAGCCATATAGCGGATACGCAGTATTTT. Translation: CASSHIADTQYF.

This sequence joins TRBV7-3 and TRBJ2-1; a possible D gene is TRBD2 (6 bases). Trimming took 5 bases from V and 5 from J, leaving 10 bases between them. The CDR3 consists of 13 residues. CDR1 SGHTA and CDR2 FQGTGA come from the germline V gene. The DNA of the CDR3 is TGTGCCAGCAGCACGGGACTTAACAATGAGCAGTTCTTC. This codes for CASSTGLNNEQFF.

The genes are TRBV9 and TRBJ1-1; a weak D match, TRBD1 (5 bases). Trimming shortened V by 0 bases and J by 0 bases, and 9 bases separated the two germline ends. The CDR3 totals 15 residues. Germline lookup yields CDR1 SGDLS and CDR2 YYNGEE. CDR3 in DNA: TGTGCCAGCAGCGTAGGGGGCAGATTGAACACTGAAGCTTTCTTT. Encoded protein: CASSVGGRLNTEAFF.

Notes on this clonotype: An end of the junction differs from the germline gene, which may be a read error. The rearrangement joins TRBV7-3 to TRBJ2-4, with 11 bases identical to TRBD1. Germline loops: CDR1 SGHTA, CDR2 FQGTGA. The CDR3 totals 15 residues. As DNA, the CDR3 is TGTGCCGGCAGCCCCAGGGACAGGGGGAAAAACATTCAGTACTTC. Translated: CAGSPRDRGKNIQYF.